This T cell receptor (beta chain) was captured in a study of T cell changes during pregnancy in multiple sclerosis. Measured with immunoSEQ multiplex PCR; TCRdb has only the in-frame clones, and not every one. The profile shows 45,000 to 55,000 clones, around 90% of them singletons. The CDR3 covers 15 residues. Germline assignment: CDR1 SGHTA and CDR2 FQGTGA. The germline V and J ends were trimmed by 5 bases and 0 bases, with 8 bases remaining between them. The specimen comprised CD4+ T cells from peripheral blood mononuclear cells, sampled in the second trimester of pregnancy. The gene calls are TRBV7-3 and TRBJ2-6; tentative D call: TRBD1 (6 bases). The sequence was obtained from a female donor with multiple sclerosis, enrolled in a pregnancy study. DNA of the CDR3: TGTGCCAGCAGCCAACAGGGCTCTGGGGCCAACGTCCTGACTTTC. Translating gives CASSQQGSGANVLTF.